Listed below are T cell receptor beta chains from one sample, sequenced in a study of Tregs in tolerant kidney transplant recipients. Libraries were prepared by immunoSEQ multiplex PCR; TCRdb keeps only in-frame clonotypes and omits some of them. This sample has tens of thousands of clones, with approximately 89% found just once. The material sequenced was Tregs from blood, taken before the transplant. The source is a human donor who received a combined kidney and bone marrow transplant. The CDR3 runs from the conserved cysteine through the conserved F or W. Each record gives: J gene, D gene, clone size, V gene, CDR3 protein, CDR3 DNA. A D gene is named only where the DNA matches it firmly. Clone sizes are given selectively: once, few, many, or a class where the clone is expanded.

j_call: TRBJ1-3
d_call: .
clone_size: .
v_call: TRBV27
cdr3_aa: CASSPQGRGNTIYF
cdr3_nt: TGTGCCAGCAGTCCTCAGGGGCGCGGAAACACCATATATTTT

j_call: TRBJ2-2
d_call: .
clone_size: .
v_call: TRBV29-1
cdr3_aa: CSAGGLDTGELFF
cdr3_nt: TGCAGCGCTGGGGGGTTGGACACCGGGGAGCTGTTTTTT

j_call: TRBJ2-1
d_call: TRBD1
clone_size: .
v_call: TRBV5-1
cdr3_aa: CASTFTGTGFINEQFF
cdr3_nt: TGCGCCAGCACCTTTACCGGGACAGGGTTTATCAATGAGCAGTTCTTC

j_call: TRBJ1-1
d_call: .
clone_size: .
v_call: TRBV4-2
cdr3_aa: CASSQEGDSNTEAFF
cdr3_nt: TGTGCCAGCAGCCAAGAAGGCGACAGCAATACTGAAGCTTTCTTT

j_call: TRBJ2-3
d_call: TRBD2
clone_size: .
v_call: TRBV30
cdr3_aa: CAWSVTSGSTDTQYF
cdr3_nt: TGTGCCTGGAGTGTGACTAGCGGGAGTACAGATACGCAGTATTTT

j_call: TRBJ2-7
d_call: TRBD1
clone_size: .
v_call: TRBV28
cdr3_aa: CASSSPGQYPYEQYF
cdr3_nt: TGTGCCAGCAGTAGCCCGGGACAGTACCCCTACGAGCAGTACTTC

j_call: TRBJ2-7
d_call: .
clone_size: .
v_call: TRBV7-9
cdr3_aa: CASSLVATRAYEQYF
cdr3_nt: TGTGCCAGCAGCTTAGTAGCCACCAGGGCCTACGAGCAGTACTTC

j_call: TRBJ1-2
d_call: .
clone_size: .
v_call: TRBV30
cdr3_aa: CAWSTTYGYTF
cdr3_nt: TGTGCCTGGAGTACAACGTATGGCTACACCTTC

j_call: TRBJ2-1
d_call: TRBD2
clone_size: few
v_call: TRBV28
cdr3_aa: CASSPTWTSSDEQFF
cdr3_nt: TGTGCCAGCAGTCCGACCTGGACTAGCTCGGATGAGCAGTTCTTC

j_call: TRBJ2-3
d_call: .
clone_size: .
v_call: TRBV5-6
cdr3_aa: CASSLKNSTDTQYF
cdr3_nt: TGTGCCAGCAGCCTTAAGAATAGCACAGATACGCAGTATTTT

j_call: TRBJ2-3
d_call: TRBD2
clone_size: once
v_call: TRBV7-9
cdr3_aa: CASSLRTSRNTDTQYF
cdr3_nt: TGTGCCAGCAGCCTGAGGACTAGCAGAAACACAGATACGCAGTATTTT

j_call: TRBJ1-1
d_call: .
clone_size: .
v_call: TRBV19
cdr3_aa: CASSIGPETEAFF
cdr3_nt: TGTGCCAGTAGTATCGGCCCCGAAACTGAAGCTTTCTTT

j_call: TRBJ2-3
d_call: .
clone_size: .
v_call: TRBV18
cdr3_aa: CASSNGGVSDTQYF
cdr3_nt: TGTGCCAGCTCAAACGGGGGCGTCTCAGATACGCAGTATTTT

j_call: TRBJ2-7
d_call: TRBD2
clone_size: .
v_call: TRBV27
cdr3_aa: CASSLSLAGTYEQYF
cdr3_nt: TGTGCCAGCAGTTTGTCGCTAGCGGGCACCTACGAGCAGTACTTC

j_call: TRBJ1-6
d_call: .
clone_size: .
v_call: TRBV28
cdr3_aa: CASSLEDSSYNSPLHF
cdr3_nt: TGTGCCAGCAGTTTAGAGGATAGCTCCTATAATTCACCCCTCCACTTT

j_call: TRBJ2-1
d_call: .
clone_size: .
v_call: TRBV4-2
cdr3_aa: CASSQASGSTGYNEQFF
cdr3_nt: TGTGCCAGCAGCCAAGCTTCCGGGTCAACGGGATACAATGAGCAGTTCTTC

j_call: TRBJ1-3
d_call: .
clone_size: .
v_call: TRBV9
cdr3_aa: CASIDSRSSGNTIYF
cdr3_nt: TGTGCCAGCATCGACAGCCGGAGCTCTGGAAACACCATATATTTT

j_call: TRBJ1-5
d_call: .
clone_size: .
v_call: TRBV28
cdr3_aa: CASQGLGKSNQPQHF
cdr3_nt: TGTGCCAGCCAGGGTCTCGGGAAGAGCAATCAGCCCCAGCATTTT

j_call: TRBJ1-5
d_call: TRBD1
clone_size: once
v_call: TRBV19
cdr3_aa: CASSITGTGLSGNQPQHF
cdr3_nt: TGTGCCAGTAGTATTACCGGGACAGGGCTAAGTGGCAATCAGCCCCAGCATTTT

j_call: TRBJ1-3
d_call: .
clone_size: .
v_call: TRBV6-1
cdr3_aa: CASSERGTAWDTIYF
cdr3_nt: TGTGCCAGCAGTGAACGGGGGACGGCGTGGGACACCATATATTTT

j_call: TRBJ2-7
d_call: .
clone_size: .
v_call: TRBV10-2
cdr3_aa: CASSSGTAYEQYF
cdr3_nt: TGCGCCAGCAGTTCCGGGACTGCCTACGAGCAGTACTTC

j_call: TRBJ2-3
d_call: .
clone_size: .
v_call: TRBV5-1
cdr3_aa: CASSLPLAGSDTQYF
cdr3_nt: TGCGCCAGCAGCTTACCTTTGGCGGGGTCAGATACGCAGTATTTT

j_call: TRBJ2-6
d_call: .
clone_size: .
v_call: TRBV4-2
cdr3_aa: CASSQVVGGRDGANVLTF
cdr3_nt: TGTGCCAGCAGCCAAGTGGTCGGGGGGCGAGATGGGGCCAACGTCCTGACTTTC

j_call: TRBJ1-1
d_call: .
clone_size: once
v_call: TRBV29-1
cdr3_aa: CSGLASNTEAFF
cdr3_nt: TGCAGCGGGTTGGCATCCAACACTGAAGCTTTCTTT

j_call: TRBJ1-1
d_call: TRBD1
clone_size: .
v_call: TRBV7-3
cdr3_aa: CASSPGEGGRITEAFF
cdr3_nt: TGTGCCAGCAGCCCGGGCGAAGGGGGCCGTATCACTGAAGCTTTCTTT

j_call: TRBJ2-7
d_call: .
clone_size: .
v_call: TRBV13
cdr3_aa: CASSGLPDEQYF
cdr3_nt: TGTGCCAGCAGCGGGCTTCCAGACGAGCAGTACTTC

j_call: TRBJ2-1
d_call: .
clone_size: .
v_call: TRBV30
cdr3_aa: CAGARHEQFF
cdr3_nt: TGTGCCGGGGCAAGACATGAGCAGTTCTTC

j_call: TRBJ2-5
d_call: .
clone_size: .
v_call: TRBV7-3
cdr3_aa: CASSLTGLPGETQYF
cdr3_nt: TGTGCCAGCAGCTTAACAGGGCTGCCAGGGGAGACCCAGTACTTC

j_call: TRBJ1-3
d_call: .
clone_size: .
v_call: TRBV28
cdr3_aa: CASSVVTTRDSGNTIYF
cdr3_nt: TGTGCCAGCAGTGTGGTCACAACCCGCGATTCTGGAAACACCATATATTTT

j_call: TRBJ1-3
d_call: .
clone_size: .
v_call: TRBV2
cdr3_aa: CASRTAGDSGNTIYF
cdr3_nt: TGTGCCAGCAGGACCGCAGGTGACTCTGGAAACACCATATATTTT

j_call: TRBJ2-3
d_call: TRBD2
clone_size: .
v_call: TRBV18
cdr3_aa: CASSPQAGRGTDTQYF
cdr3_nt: TGTGCCAGCTCACCACAGGCGGGGAGGGGAACAGATACGCAGTATTTT

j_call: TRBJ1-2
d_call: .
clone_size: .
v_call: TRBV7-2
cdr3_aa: CASSLANRVNYGYTF
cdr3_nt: TGTGCCAGCAGCTTAGCGAACAGGGTCAACTATGGCTACACCTTC

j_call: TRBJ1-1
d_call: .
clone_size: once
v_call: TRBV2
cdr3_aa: CASKFGTEAFF
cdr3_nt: TGTGCCAGCAAGTTTGGGACTGAAGCTTTCTTT

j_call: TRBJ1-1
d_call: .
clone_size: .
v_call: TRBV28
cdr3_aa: CASSSRFTEAFF
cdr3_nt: TGTGCCAGCAGTTCACGGTTTACTGAAGCTTTCTTT

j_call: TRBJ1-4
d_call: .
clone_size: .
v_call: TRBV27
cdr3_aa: CASSHAASSGEKLFF
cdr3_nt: TGTGCCAGCAGTCACGCGGCCTCTTCGGGGGAAAAACTGTTTTTT

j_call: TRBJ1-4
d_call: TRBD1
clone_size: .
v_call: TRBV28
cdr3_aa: CASSTQGQTNEKLFF
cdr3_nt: TGTGCCAGCAGTACACAGGGGCAAACTAATGAAAAACTGTTTTTT

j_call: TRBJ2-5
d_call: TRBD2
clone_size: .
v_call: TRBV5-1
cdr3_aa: CASSDGAGAETQYF
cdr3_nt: TGCGCCAGCAGCGACGGGGCGGGAGCGGAGACCCAGTACTTC

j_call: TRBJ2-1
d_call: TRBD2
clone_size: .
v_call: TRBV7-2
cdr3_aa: CASTKWTSEHNEQFF
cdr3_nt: TGTGCCAGCACCAAATGGACTAGCGAACACAATGAGCAGTTCTTC

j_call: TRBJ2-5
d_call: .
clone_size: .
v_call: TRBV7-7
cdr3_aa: CASSPTQGRAETQYF
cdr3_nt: TGTGCCAGCAGTCCTACCCAGGGTCGGGCAGAGACCCAGTACTTC

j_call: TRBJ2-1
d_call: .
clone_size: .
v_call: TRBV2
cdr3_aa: CASSEMSHEQFF
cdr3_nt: TGTGCCAGCAGTGAAATGTCCCATGAGCAGTTCTTC

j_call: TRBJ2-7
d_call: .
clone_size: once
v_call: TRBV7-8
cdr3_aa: CASSRSPGYEQYF
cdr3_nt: TGTGCCAGCAGCCGCTCACCAGGCTACGAGCAGTACTTC